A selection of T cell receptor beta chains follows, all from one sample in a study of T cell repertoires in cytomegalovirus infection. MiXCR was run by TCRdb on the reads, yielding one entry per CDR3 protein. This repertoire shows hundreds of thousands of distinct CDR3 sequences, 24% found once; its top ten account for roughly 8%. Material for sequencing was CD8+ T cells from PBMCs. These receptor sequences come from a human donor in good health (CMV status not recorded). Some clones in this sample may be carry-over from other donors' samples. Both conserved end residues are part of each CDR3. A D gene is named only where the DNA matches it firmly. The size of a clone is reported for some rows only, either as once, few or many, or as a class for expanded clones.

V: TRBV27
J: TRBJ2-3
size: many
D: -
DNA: TGTGCCAGCAGCCCACGGGGTTTCACAGATACGCAGTATTTT
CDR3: CASSPRGFTDTQYF

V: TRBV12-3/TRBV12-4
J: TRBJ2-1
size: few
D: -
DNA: TGTGCCAGCAGCCAACCCAGAGAAAGGGACAATGAGCAGTTCTTC
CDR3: CASSQPRERDNEQFF

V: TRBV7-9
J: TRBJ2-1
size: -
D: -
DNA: TGTGCCAGCAGCGGGGCAGGGAGTGAGCAGTTCTTC
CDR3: CASSGAGSEQFF

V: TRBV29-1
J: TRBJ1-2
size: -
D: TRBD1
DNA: TGCAGCGCCAATCAACAGGGGGACTATGGCTACACCTTC
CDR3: CSANQQGDYGYTF

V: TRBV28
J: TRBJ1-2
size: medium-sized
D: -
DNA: TGTGCCAGCAGTATCCGACGGATCTATGGCTACACCTTC
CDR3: CASSIRRIYGYTF

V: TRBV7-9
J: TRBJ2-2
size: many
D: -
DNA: TGTGCCAGCAGCCCGACAGGCACCGGGGAGCTGTTTTTT
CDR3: CASSPTGTGELFF

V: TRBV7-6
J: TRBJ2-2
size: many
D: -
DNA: TGTGCCAGCAGCTTAGCGTTGGCAGGGGCGAACACCGGGGAGCTGTTTTTT
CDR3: CASSLALAGANTGELFF

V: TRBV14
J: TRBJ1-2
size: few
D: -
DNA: TGTGCCAGCAGCGGGGTGAGGGACACGACCTATGGCTACACCTTC
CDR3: CASSGVRDTTYGYTF

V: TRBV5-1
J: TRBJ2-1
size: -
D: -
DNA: TGCGCCAGCAGCGCGAACAGGGTGGTAGTCGGCTCCTACAATGAGCAGTTCTTC
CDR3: CASSANRVVVGSYNEQFF

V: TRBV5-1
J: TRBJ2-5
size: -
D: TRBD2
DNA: TGCGCCAGCAGCTCTTTCCCACTAGCGGGGGGGCGGGAAGAGACCCAGTACTTC
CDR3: CASSSFPLAGGREETQYF

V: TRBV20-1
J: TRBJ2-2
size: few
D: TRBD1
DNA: TGCAGTAGCCGGGACAGGGTTGCCGGGGAGCTGTTTTTT
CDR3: CSSRDRVAGELFF

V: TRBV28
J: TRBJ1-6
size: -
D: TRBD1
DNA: TGTGCCAGCAGTTTGAGGGGGCGCGGTTCACCCCTCCACTTT
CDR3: CASSLRGRGSPLHF

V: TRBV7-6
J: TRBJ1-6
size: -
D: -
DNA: TGTGCCAGCAGCTTAGTTCCACAGGACTCACCCCTCCACTTT
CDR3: CASSLVPQDSPLHF

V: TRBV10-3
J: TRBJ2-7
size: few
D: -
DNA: TGTGCCATCAGTGACCCTGTCCCAGGCGACGAGCAGTACTTC
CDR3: CAISDPVPGDEQYF

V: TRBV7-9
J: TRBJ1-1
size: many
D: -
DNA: TGTGCCAGCAGCTTAGGAACGACTGAAGCTTTCTTT
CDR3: CASSLGTTEAFF

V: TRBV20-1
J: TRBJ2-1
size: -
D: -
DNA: TGCAGTGCTAGAGTCACCCCGTGGTCCCCACAGAGCTACAATGAGCAGTTCTTC
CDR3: CSARVTPWSPQSYNEQFF

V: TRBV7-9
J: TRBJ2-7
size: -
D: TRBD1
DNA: TGTGCCAGCAGTGACAGGGGGTCCTACGAGCAGTACTTC
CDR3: CASSDRGSYEQYF

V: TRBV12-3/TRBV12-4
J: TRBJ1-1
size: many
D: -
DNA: TGTGCCAGCAGTTTAGGTTTGGGGCGGATGTCCACTGAAGCTTTCTTT
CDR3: CASSLGLGRMSTEAFF

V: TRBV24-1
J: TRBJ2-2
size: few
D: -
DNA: TGTGCCACCTCCCCAGGACCGGCGGGGGAGCTGTTTTTT
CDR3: CATSPGPAGELFF

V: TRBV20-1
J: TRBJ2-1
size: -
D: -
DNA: TGCAGTGCTAGAGACGACAGAGTCTCCTACAATGAGCAGTTCTTC
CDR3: CSARDDRVSYNEQFF